Below are 25 T cell receptor beta chains sequenced from a single sample in a study of cytomegalovirus exposure and HLA in healthy donors. The data were produced by immunoSEQ multiplex PCR, yet TCRdb's version contains in-frame clones alone and is incomplete. The sample holds 150,000 or so clones; over 80% are singletons and the top ten take under 2.5%. Sequenced sample: PBMCs. These receptors were collected from a man aged 30 to 45 in good health and CMV-seropositive.

The chain combines TRBV5-1 with TRBJ1-2; possible D gene TRBD1, 6 bases. Germline CDR1 SGHRS, CDR2 YFSETQ. The CDR3 consists of 16 residues. V lost 4 bases, J lost 2 bases, and 18 bases lay in between. CDR3 protein: CASSATQGLGNYGYTF. As DNA, the CDR3 is TGCGCCAGCAGCGCGACACAGGGTTTGGGGAACTATGGCTACACCTTC.

The V call is TRBV6-6, the J call TRBJ2-3; 11 bases line up with TRBD2. This CDR3 spans 16 amino acids. Germline V gene data show CDR1 as MNHNY and CDR2 as SVGAGI (reference sequence). The junction had 6 bases not matched to a gene; V was cut back by 5 bases and J by 2 bases. This CDR3 is CASSRLAGGNTDTQYF. The DNA of the CDR3 is TGTGCCAGCAGTCGCCTAGCGGGGGGTAACACAGATACGCAGTATTTT.

This clone has just one count. J is TRBJ2-7 and V is TRBV19; 7 positions match TRBD2. The CDR3 extends over 14 amino acids. The trim removed 1 base at V and 5 bases at J, leaving 5 bases unmatched. Germline CDR1 reads LNHDA; CDR2 reads SQIVND (reference sequence). Written as DNA, the CDR3 is TGTGCCAGTAGTATAGTCGCGGGGGACGACGAGCAGTACTTC. It specifies CASSIVAGDDEQYF.

This clone appeared once. The rearrangement joins TRBV2 to TRBJ2-2; TRBD2 might be the D (6 bases). Germline values: CDR1 SNHLY, CDR2 FYNNEI. This CDR3 is built from 18 residues. The V end lost 8 bases, the J end lost 1 base, and 23 bases lay between the germline ends. In DNA form, the CDR3 reads TGTGCCAGCTGCCGGGAGTTAGGGGCGGGGATGAACACCGGGGAGCTGTTTTTT. Encoded protein: CASCRELGAGMNTGELFF.

This clone is a singleton in its sample. The rearrangement links TRBV19 to TRBJ2-7, with TRBD1 matching 7 bases. V gave up 9 bases and J gave up 6 bases; unmatched junction bases: 5. The germline CDR1 and CDR2 sequences are LNHDA and SQIVND (reference sequence). The CDR3 is made up of 11 amino acids. This chain's CDR3 is CASLDRREQYF. DNA of the CDR3: TGTGCCAGCTTGGACAGGCGCGAGCAGTACTTC.

A few counts support this clone. The V call is TRBV7-2, the J call TRBJ1-2; maybe TRBD1 (5 bases). Trimming removed 0 bases from V and 4 bases from J, with 9 bases in between. CDR3 length: 14 amino acids. The V gene's germline CDR1 is SGHTA and CDR2 FQGNSA. In nucleotides, the CDR3 is TGTGCCAGCAGCTTAGCATCACAGGTCTATGGCTACACCTTC. This codes for CASSLASQVYGYTF.

The V and J genes are TRBV6-5 and TRBJ1-5, with D possibly TRBD1 on 6 matching bases. The CDR3 has 14 residues. CDR1 is MNHEY and CDR2 is SVGAGI in the germline V gene. V was trimmed by 5 bases and J by 7 bases, leaving 15 bases between them. CDR3 sequence: CASSIGGIDQPQHF. CDR3 DNA sequence: TGTGCCAGCAGTATAGGGGGTATCGACCAGCCCCAGCATTTT.

CDR3 sequence (DNA): TGCGCCAGCCGGACGGGACAGACCTACGAGCAGTACTTC. Its translation is CASRTGQTYEQYF. This rearrangement joins TRBV5-1 to TRBJ2-7; 7 nucleotides match TRBD1. Germline values: CDR1 SGHRS, CDR2 YFSETQ. The V and J ends lost 7 bases and 2 bases, in that order; junction bases with no gene match: 6. This CDR3 is 13 amino acids long.

J is TRBJ2-7 and V is TRBV25-1; tentatively, D is TRBD1 (5 bases). CDR1 is MGHDK, CDR2 SYGVNS, per germline. V lost 9 bases and J 6 bases, leaving 12 bases between the germline ends. The CDR3 extends over 11 amino acids. CDR3 loop: CASGWGTEQYF. CDR3 coding DNA: TGTGCCAGTGGATGGGGCACCGAGCAGTACTTC.

This clone showed up just once. This chain uses TRBV5-4 with TRBJ2-7, with D tentatively TRBD1 (6 bases). CDR1 and CDR2 (germline): SGHNT, YYREEE (reference sequence). V dropped 0 bases and J dropped 2 bases, with 6 bases sitting between them. The CDR3 length is 13 residues. In nucleotides, the CDR3 is TGTGCCAGCAGCTTGGGGGGGCCCTACGAGCAGTACTTC. It is translated as CASSLGGPYEQYF.

This chain links TRBV27 with TRBJ1-5, with TRBD1 matching over 8 bases. This CDR3 has 18 amino acids. Germline assignment: CDR1 MNHEY and CDR2 SMNVEV (reference sequence). Trimming removed 10 bases from V and 2 bases from J; junction bases left unmatched: 19. CDR3 nucleotides: TGTGCCACTTCCTTGTGGCCGGGACAGGTCCGGGGCAATCAGCCCCAGCATTTT. Translation: CATSLWPGQVRGNQPQHF.

This clone was seen only a few times. The genes are TRBV5-5 and TRBJ1-2, with a weak D call TRBD1 (5 bases). The germline V and J ends were trimmed by 4 bases and 0 bases, with 13 bases remaining between them. This CDR3 spans 15 amino acids. Germline CDR1 is SGHKS and CDR2 is YYEKEE (reference sequence). CDR3 nucleotide sequence: TGTGCCAGCAGCCACACAGGCTTAGCTAACTATGGCTACACCTTC. Encoded protein: CASSHTGLANYGYTF.

CDR3 DNA sequence: TGTGCCAGCTCACCAGGAATAGTCAGGGACTTCTATGGCTACACCTTC. Translation: CASSPGIVRDFYGYTF. The chain links TRBV18 to TRBJ1-2, with a tentative D call TRBD1 (5 bases). Germline V gene sequence: CDR1 KGHSH, CDR2 LQKENI. V was cut by 2 bases and J by 4 bases, with 17 bases left in between. The CDR3 runs to 16 residues. The full variable domain, with the rest looked up from reference TRBV18 and TRBJ1-2, is NAGVMQNPRHLVRRRGQEARLRCSPMKGHSHVYWYRQLPEEGLKFMVYLQKENIIDESGMPKERFSAEFPKEGPSILRIQQVVRGDSAAYFCASSPGIVRDFYGYTFGSGTRLTVV.

The chain carries TRBV27 and TRBJ2-3; possibly TRBD1 for D (6 bases). The germline V gene has CDR1 MNHEY and CDR2 SMNVEV (reference sequence). CDR3 size: 15 residues. Between the trimmed V and J ends, which lost 4 bases and 1 base, there was a span of 12 bases. The CDR3 bases are TGTGCCAGCAGTTCCCAGGGGATTCGCACAGATACGCAGTATTTT. Translation gives CASSSQGIRTDTQYF.

In its sample, this clone was seen once. The chain uses TRBV7-2 and TRBJ2-1, with 8 bases aligning to TRBD1. CDR3 length: 14 amino acids. The V gene end was trimmed by 1 base and the J gene end by 8 bases; junction bases not matched to a gene: 4. The germline V gene encodes CDR1 SGHTA and CDR2 FQGNSA. Here the CDR3 DNA reads TGTGCCAGCAGCTTAGGGCAGGGGGCTTATGAGCAGTTCTTC. Its protein is CASSLGQGAYEQFF.

V is TRBV27 and J is TRBJ2-7; 11 nucleotides match TRBD1. Germline V gene lookup returns CDR1 MNHEY and CDR2 SMNVEV (reference sequence). The CDR3 covers 14 residues. V shed 3 bases and J 5 bases; nucleotides not matched to a gene: 3. CDR3 protein: CASSFGTGGHEQYF. Here the CDR3 DNA reads TGTGCCAGCAGTTTTGGGACAGGGGGGCACGAGCAGTACTTC.

The V and J genes are TRBV19 and TRBJ2-1; 12 bases line up with TRBD1. The CDR3 has 13 residues. J lost 11 bases, V lost 1 base, and 0 bases had no gene match. CDR1 and CDR2 (germline): LNHDA, SQIVND (reference sequence). CDR3 sequence: CASSIGDRGQQFF. In DNA, the CDR3 is TGTGCCAGTAGTATAGGGGACAGGGGGCAGCAGTTCTTC. Drawing the rest from reference TRBV19 and TRBJ2-1, the complete variable domain is DGGITQSPKYLFRKEGQNVTLSCEQNLNHDAMYWYRQDPGQGLRLIYYSQIVNDFQKGDIAEGYSVSREKKESFPLTVTSAQKNPTAFYLCASSIGDRGQQFFGPGTRLTVL.

The rearrangement uses TRBV5-8 and TRBJ1-2, with a weak D call TRBD1 (6 bases). V shed 0 bases and J shed 8 bases, with 11 bases lying between them. The CDR3 runs 13 residues. The germline V gene has CDR1 SGHTS and CDR2 YDEGEE. For the CDR3, the DNA is TGTGCCAGCAGCTTGGCAGGGGTAGGAGGCTACACCTTC. Its translation: CASSLAGVGGYTF.

The chain has TRBV23-1 and TRBJ2-7; D may be TRBD1 (5 bases). TRBV23-1 is classed as an ORF, of uncertain function. Trimming took 4 bases from V and 0 from J, leaving 16 bases between them. The CDR3 length is 16 residues. The CDR3 coding sequence is TGCGCCAGCAGTCGGCCGAAGGGGCGGCTCTCCTACGAGCAGTACTTC. It encodes CASSRPKGRLSYEQYF.

DNA for the CDR3: TGCGCCAGCAGCCCAGAGCAGACAGGGCACGAGACCCAGTACTTC. This gives the protein CASSPEQTGHETQYF. V is TRBV5-1 and J is TRBJ2-5; 7 bases are shared with TRBD1. Germline V gives CDR1 SGHRS, CDR2 YFSETQ. Trimming cost V 4 bases and J 5 bases; bases outside gene matches: 11. CDR3 length: 15 amino acids.

V is TRBV27 and J is TRBJ2-1, with 12 bases lining up with TRBD2. The length of the CDR3 is 17 residues. Germline V lookup: CDR1 MNHEY, CDR2 SMNVEV (reference sequence). V shed 3 bases and J 4 bases; nucleotides not matched to a gene: 7. CDR3 bases: TGTGCCAGCAGTTTCCGGACTAGCGGGGACATATACAATGAGCAGTTCTTC. Encoded protein: CASSFRTSGDIYNEQFF.

This sequence joins TRBV7-2 and TRBJ2-1; 7 bases match TRBD1. Trimming took 1 base from V and 7 from J; bases not matched to a gene: 7. CDR3 length equals 15 residues. CDR1 and CDR2 from the germline V gene are SGHTA and FQGNSA. The CDR3 nucleotides are TGTGCCAGCAGCTTAGAACAGGGGCGCAGGAATGAGCAGTTCTTC. Translation: CASSLEQGRRNEQFF.

The genes are TRBV18 and TRBJ2-1, with D tentatively TRBD1 (5 bases). Trimming took off 5 bases at V and 9 bases at J, with 17 bases between the two ends. Germline V gene sequence: CDR1 KGHSH, CDR2 LQKENI. The CDR3 runs 14 residues. CDR3: CASSKIMQGSEQFF. CDR3 DNA: TGTGCCAGCTCAAAGATAATGCAGGGTTCTGAGCAGTTCTTC. Complete variable domain (other parts from reference TRBV18 and TRBJ2-1): NAGVMQNPRHLVRRRGQEARLRCSPMKGHSHVYWYRQLPEEGLKFMVYLQKENIIDESGMPKERFSAEFPKEGPSILRIQQVVRGDSAAYFCASSKIMQGSEQFFGPGTRLTVL.

The chain employs TRBV28 and TRBJ1-1, with TRBD1 matching 8 bases. The germline CDR1 and CDR2 sequences are MDHEN and SYDVKM. CDR3 length equals 13 residues. The ends lost 6 bases at V and 5 bases at J; junction bases unmatched: 5. CDR3 loop: CASRTGGGTEAFF. The CDR3 DNA reads as TGTGCCAGCAGAACAGGGGGAGGAACTGAAGCTTTCTTT.

The CDR3 coding sequence is TGTGCCAGCAGCTCCGGAGGGTTTAAAGATACGCAGTATTTT. Translating gives CASSSGGFKDTQYF. The chain joins TRBV11-3 to TRBJ2-3; TRBD2 is a possible D gene (6 bases). The CDR3 contains 14 residues. From germline, CDR1 is SGHNT and CDR2 YENEEA. Trimming stripped 4 bases from V and 5 bases from J, with 13 bases between.